A selection of T cell receptor beta chains follows, all from one sample in a study of tumor-infiltrating lymphocytes in primary liver carcinoma. One entry per CDR3 protein results from TCRdb running MiXCR on the multiplex PCR reads. This sample yields tens of thousands of distinct CDR3 sequences, of which around 82% are seen a single time; 35% belongs to the top ten. The specimen sequenced was liver tumor tissue from sampling region 2. These receptor sequences come from a woman in her 30s with primary liver carcinoma and hepatitis B virus infection. The CDR3 runs from the conserved cysteine through the conserved F or W. The D gene is left open where the match is weak. A row's size may be missing; if present it is once, few, many or a size class.

j_gene: TRBJ2-1; len: 16; abundance: NA; d_gene: NA; v_gene: TRBV28; CDR3nt: TGTGCCAGCAGTTTCGAGGGGTGGCAGGGGTGGAATGGACAGTTCTTC; CDR3aa: CASSFEGWQGWNGQFF
j_gene: TRBJ2-2; len: 16; abundance: NA; d_gene: NA; v_gene: TRBV11-2; CDR3nt: TGTGCCAGCAACCCCGAACCCCAATTGAGCACCGGGGAGCTGTTTTTT; CDR3aa: CASNPEPQLSTGELFF
j_gene: TRBJ2-1; len: 18; abundance: NA; d_gene: TRBD2; v_gene: TRBV29-1; CDR3nt: TGCAGCGTTTCAAGTCTGTCTGTCCTAGCGGGAGGTGGGAATGAGCAGTTCTTC; CDR3aa: CSVSSLSVLAGGGNEQFF
j_gene: TRBJ2-7; len: 11; abundance: NA; d_gene: NA; v_gene: TRBV29-1; CDR3nt: TGCAGCGCTAGACTTGATTACGAGCAATACTTC; CDR3aa: CSARLDYEQYF
j_gene: TRBJ1-1; len: 15; abundance: NA; d_gene: NA; v_gene: TRBV11-2; CDR3nt: TGTGCCAGCAGCTTAAAAAGAGGTAGGTTAAATAAGGCTTTCTTT; CDR3aa: CASSLKRGRLNKAFF
j_gene: TRBJ2-3; len: 13; abundance: NA; d_gene: NA; v_gene: TRBV12-3/TRBV12-4; CDR3nt: TGTGCCAGCAGATACCGGTACACAGATACGCAGTATTTT; CDR3aa: CASRYRYTDTQYF
j_gene: TRBJ2-5; len: 14; abundance: medium-sized; d_gene: NA; v_gene: TRBV28; CDR3nt: TGTGCCAGCAGTTTACGCGGGGGCTGGGAGACCCAGTACTTC; CDR3aa: CASSLRGGWETQYF
j_gene: TRBJ2-7; len: 14; abundance: NA; d_gene: TRBD2; v_gene: TRBV12-3/TRBV12-4; CDR3nt: TGTGCCAGCACTTTAGGGGCTAGCGGGAGCCCGCTATCGTTT; CDR3aa: CASTLGASGSPLSF
j_gene: TRBJ2-1; len: 15; abundance: few; d_gene: NA; v_gene: TRBV12-3/TRBV12-4; CDR3nt: TGTGCCAGCAGCCTGTCCGGGAGTAGTGGACCTGAGCAGTTCTTC; CDR3aa: CASSLSGSSGPEQFF
j_gene: TRBJ2-7; len: 14; abundance: NA; d_gene: NA; v_gene: TRBV11-1; CDR3nt: TGTGCCAGCACCTTAGCGCCGGCCTCCTACGAGGAGTACTTC; CDR3aa: CASTLAPASYEEYF
j_gene: TRBJ2-3; len: 14; abundance: NA; d_gene: NA; v_gene: TRBV6-2/TRBV6-3; CDR3nt: TGTGCCAGCAGTTACTCGATCTCGCGGGACACTATTCTCTTT; CDR3aa: CASSYSISRDTILF
j_gene: TRBJ2-2; len: 20; abundance: NA; d_gene: TRBD2; v_gene: TRBV11-3; CDR3nt: TGTGCCAGCAGCTTACGCCGGACTAGCAAGAGGGCCGGAAAGGGCGGGGAGCTGTTCTTT; CDR3aa: CASSLRRTSKRAGKGGELFF
j_gene: TRBJ1-6; len: 14; abundance: NA; d_gene: TRBD1; v_gene: TRBV5-6; CDR3nt: TGTGCCAGCAGCTTAGTAGCACAGGGGTCACCCCTCCACTTT; CDR3aa: CASSLVAQGSPLHF
j_gene: TRBJ1-1; len: 11; abundance: few; d_gene: NA; v_gene: TRBV28; CDR3nt: TGTGACAGCAGTATAAGGGTTGAAGCTTTCTTC; CDR3aa: CDSSIRVEAFF
j_gene: TRBJ2-2; len: 12; abundance: NA; d_gene: NA; v_gene: TRBV6-5; CDR3nt: TGTGCCAACAGTTACTTTACCGGGGAGCTGTTCTTT; CDR3aa: CANSYFTGELFF
j_gene: TRBJ2-5; len: 14; abundance: NA; d_gene: TRBD2; v_gene: TRBV14; CDR3nt: TGTACCAGCAGCCGGCGGGGACTAGCGGGATCACAGTACTTC; CDR3aa: CTSSRRGLAGSQYF
j_gene: TRBJ1-4; len: 13; abundance: NA; d_gene: NA; v_gene: TRBV6-4; CDR3nt: TGTGCCAGCAAATCGGTCAGAGGGGAAAGACTGTCTTTT; CDR3aa: CASKSVRGERLSF
j_gene: TRBJ2-2; len: 13; abundance: NA; d_gene: TRBD2; v_gene: TRBV9; CDR3nt: TGTGCCAGTAGCGCGGGAGGAACCGGGGAGCTGTTTTTT; CDR3aa: CASSAGGTGELFF
j_gene: TRBJ2-2; len: 15; abundance: NA; d_gene: NA; v_gene: TRBV6-5; CDR3nt: TGTGCCAGCAGTCCGCGTATAGAGTTCACCGGGGAGCTGTTTTTT; CDR3aa: CASSPRIEFTGELFF
j_gene: TRBJ2-7; len: 15; abundance: large; d_gene: NA; v_gene: TRBV12-3/TRBV12-4; CDR3nt: TGTGCCAGCCTACAATCCGGTACACAGGGTTACGAGCAGTACTTC; CDR3aa: CASLQSGTQGYEQYF
j_gene: TRBJ2-5; len: 14; abundance: NA; d_gene: NA; v_gene: TRBV6-2/TRBV6-3; CDR3nt: TGTGCTATCAGTTACGGCCCGGCCGAGCGAACCGAGTACTTC; CDR3aa: CAISYGPAERTEYF
j_gene: TRBJ2-2; len: 15; abundance: once; d_gene: TRBD1; v_gene: TRBV6-5; CDR3nt: TGTGCCGTCAGTCCGCGGACAGGGTTCATCGGGGAGCTGTTTTTT; CDR3aa: CAVSPRTGFIGELFF
j_gene: TRBJ2-7; len: 18; abundance: NA; d_gene: TRBD1; v_gene: TRBV4-2; CDR3nt: TGTACCAGCAGCCAGGAGCACCTAGGACAGGGGGGGCCGCGCGAGCAGTACTTC; CDR3aa: CTSSQEHLGQGGPREQYF
j_gene: TRBJ2-1; len: 18; abundance: few; d_gene: TRBD2; v_gene: TRBV12-3/TRBV12-4; CDR3nt: TGTGCCAGCAGTCCTAGGGGAGCGGGAGAAGGCTCCTACAATGAGCAGTTCTTT; CDR3aa: CASSPRGAGEGSYNEQFF
j_gene: TRBJ1-1; len: 13; abundance: NA; d_gene: NA; v_gene: TRBV6-2/TRBV6-3; CDR3nt: TGTGCCAGCAACTACCAGGGATCGACTGATGCTCTCTTT; CDR3aa: CASNYQGSTDALF
j_gene: TRBJ2-1; len: 15; abundance: NA; d_gene: NA; v_gene: TRBV4-3; CDR3nt: TGCGCCAGCAGCCAAGATCCCCAGCAAAACAATGAGCAGTTCTTC; CDR3aa: CASSQDPQQNNEQFF